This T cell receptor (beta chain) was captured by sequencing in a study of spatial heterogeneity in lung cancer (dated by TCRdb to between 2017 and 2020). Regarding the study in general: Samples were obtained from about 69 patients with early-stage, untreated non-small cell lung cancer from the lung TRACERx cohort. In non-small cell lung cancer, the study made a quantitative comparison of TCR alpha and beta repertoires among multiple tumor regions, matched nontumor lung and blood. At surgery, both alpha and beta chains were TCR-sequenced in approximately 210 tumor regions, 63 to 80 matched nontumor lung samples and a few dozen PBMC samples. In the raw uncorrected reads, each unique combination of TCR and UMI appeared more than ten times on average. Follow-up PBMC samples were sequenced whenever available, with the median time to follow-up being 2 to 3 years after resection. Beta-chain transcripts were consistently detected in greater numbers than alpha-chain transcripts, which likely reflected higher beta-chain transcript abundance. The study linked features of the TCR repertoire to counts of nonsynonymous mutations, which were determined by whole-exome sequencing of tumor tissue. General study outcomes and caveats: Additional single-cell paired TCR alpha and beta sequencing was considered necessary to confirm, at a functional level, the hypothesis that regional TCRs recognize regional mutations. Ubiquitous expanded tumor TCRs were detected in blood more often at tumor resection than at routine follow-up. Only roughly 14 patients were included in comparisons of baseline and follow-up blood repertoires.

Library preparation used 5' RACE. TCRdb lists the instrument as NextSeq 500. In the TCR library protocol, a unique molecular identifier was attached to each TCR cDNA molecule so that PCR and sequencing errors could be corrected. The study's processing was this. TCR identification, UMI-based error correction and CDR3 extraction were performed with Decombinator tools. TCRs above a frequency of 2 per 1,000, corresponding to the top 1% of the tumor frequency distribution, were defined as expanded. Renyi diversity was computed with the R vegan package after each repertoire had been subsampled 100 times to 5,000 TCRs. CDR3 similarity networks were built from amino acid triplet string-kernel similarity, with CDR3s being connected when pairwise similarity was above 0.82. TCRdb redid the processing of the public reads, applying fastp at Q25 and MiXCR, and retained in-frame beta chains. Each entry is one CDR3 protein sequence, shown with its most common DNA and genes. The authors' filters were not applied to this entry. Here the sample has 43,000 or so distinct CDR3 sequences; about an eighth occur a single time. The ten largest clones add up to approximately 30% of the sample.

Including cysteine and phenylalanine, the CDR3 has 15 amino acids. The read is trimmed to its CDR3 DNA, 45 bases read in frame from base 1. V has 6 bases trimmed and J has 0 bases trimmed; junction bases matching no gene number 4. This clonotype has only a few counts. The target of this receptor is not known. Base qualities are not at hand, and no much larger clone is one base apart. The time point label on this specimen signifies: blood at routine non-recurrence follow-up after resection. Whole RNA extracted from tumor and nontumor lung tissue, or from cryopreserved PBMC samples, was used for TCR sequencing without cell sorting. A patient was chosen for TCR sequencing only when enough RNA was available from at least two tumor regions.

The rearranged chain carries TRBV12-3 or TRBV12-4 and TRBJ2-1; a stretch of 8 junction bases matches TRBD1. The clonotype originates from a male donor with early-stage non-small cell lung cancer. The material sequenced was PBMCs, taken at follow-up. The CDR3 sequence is CASSQGASSYNEQFF. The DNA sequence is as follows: TGTGCCAGCAGCCAGGGGGCGAGCTCCTACAATGAGCAGTTCTTC.